A single sample is the source of the 17 T cell receptor beta chains below, sequenced in a study of blood T cell repertoires in COVID-19. TCRdb keeps only in-frame clones here, not all; method: immunoSEQ multiplex PCR. This table holds a few hundred thousand clones, around nine tenths found once. The specimen sequenced was PBMCs or T cells enriched from blood (not recorded which). These receptors originate from a woman in her 30s who had been exposed to COVID-19.

A single count supports this clone. The chain employs TRBV5-1 and TRBJ2-1; TRBD1 agrees at 8 bases. The germline gives CDR1 SGHRS, CDR2 YFSETQ. The CDR3 is 16 residues long. V trimming: 2 bases; J trimming: 3 bases; junction bases outside the gene matches: 7. The CDR3: CASSFMARGLYNEQFF. CDR3 bases: TGCGCCAGCAGCTTTATGGCCAGGGGGCTCTACAATGAGCAGTTCTTC.

CDR3 amino acids: CASSSEITGVNTEAFF. The CDR3 coding sequence is TGTGCCAGCAGCTCCGAAATAACAGGGGTGAACACTGAAGCTTTCTTT. This chain links TRBV7-8 with TRBJ1-1; 7 nucleotides align to TRBD1. Germline CDR1 reads SGHVS; CDR2 reads FQNEAQ. J gave up 0 bases and V 4 bases, and 8 bases lay outside the gene matches. This CDR3 contains 16 residues.

The rearrangement links TRBV2 to TRBJ2-3, with a tentative D call TRBD1 (5 bases). V lost 1 base, J lost 3 bases, and 11 bases lay in between. Germline V gives CDR1 SNHLY, CDR2 FYNNEI. This CDR3 comprises 15 residues. The CDR3 nucleotides read TGTGCCAGCAGTGAAGAGGGGATTGATACAGATACGCAGTATTTT. Its protein is CASSEEGIDTDTQYF.

The rearrangement uses TRBV27 and TRBJ2-7, with a weak D call TRBD1 (5 bases). The CDR3 is 13 residues long. Germline V gene lookup returns CDR1 MNHEY and CDR2 SMNVEV (reference sequence). Trimming removed 1 base from V and 4 bases from J, with 8 bases in between. The CDR3 DNA follows: TGTGCCAGCAGTTTATACAGGAGATACGAGCAGTACTTC. Protein sequence: CASSLYRRYEQYF.

V usage is TRBV19 and J usage is TRBJ2-3; D is unclear. This CDR3 has 16 residues. V lost 1 base to trimming and J lost 0 bases, with 11 bases between them. The V gene's germline CDR1 is LNHDA and CDR2 SQIVND (reference sequence). DNA for the CDR3: TGTGCCAGTAGTATAGGGAGTTCTCCCAGCACAGATACGCAGTATTTT. Translating gives CASSIGSSPSTDTQYF.

This chain links TRBV9 with TRBJ2-3; D ambiguous. Trimming took 1 base from V and 0 from J, leaving 6 bases between them. The germline gives CDR1 SGDLS, CDR2 YYNGEE. This CDR3 comprises 14 residues. CDR3 bases: TGTGCCAGCAGCGTACTGTTTAGCACAGATACGCAGTATTTT. It specifies CASSVLFSTDTQYF. Full variable domain (rest looked up from reference TRBV9 and TRBJ2-3): DSGVTQTPKHLITATGQRVTLRCSPRSGDLSVYWYQQSLDQGLQFLIQYYNGEERAKGNILERFSAQQFPDLHSELNLSSLELGDSALYFCASSVLFSTDTQYFGPGTRLTVL.

The V gene is TRBV20-1, the J gene TRBJ1-6; D gene ambiguous. The germline V gene encodes CDR1 DFQATT and CDR2 SNEGSKA (reference sequence). This CDR3 is built from 14 residues. V dropped 3 bases and J dropped 4 bases, with 10 bases sitting between them. The CDR3 DNA follows: TGCAGTGCTAGTGGAGAAGCTTATAATTCACCCCTCCACTTT. This sequence encodes CSASGEAYNSPLHF.

V is TRBV25-1 and J is TRBJ1-5, with 8 bases fitting TRBD1. The CDR3 covers 15 residues. J was trimmed by 0 bases and V by 6 bases; bases with no gene match: 4. Germline V gene sequence: CDR1 MGHDK, CDR2 SYGVNS. CDR3 residues: CASSAQGGSNQPQHF. In DNA form, the CDR3 reads TGTGCCAGCAGCGCACAGGGGGGTAGCAATCAGCCCCAGCATTTT.

The gene calls are TRBV11-2 and TRBJ2-3, with 14 positions matching TRBD2. V shed 4 bases and J 0 bases; nucleotides not matched to a gene: 6. CDR1 is SGHAT and CDR2 is FQNNGV in the germline V gene. CDR3 length equals 18 residues. For the CDR3, the DNA is TGTGCCAGCAGCTCAGGGACTAGCGGGAGATCTAGCACAGATACGCAGTATTTT. Translation: CASSSGTSGRSSTDTQYF.

The chain combines TRBV6-1 with TRBJ1-5; D is possibly TRBD1 (5 bases). V lost 1 base to trimming and J lost 0 bases, with 10 bases between them. The CDR3 totals 16 residues. Germline CDR1 and CDR2: MNHNS and SASEGT. CDR3 DNA sequence: TGTGCCAGCAGTGAAGTTCCAGGGCATAGCAATCAGCCCCAGCATTTT. It translates to CASSEVPGHSNQPQHF.

The chain uses TRBV5-6 and TRBJ1-3; D is perhaps TRBD1 (6 bases). With 0 bases removed from V and 2 bases from J, the gap between germline ends came to 9 bases. The CDR3 covers 15 residues. Germline V gene sequence: CDR1 SGHDT, CDR2 YYEEEE. CDR3 coding DNA: TGTGCCAGCAGCTTGGTTGGGGGCGCTGGAAACACCATATATTTT. Translation gives CASSLVGGAGNTIYF. The whole variable domain, remainder taken from reference TRBV5-6 and TRBJ1-3, is DAGVTQSPTHLIKTRGQQVTLRCSPKSGHDTVSWYQQALGQGPQFIFQYYEEEERQRGNFPDRFSGHQFPNYSSELNVNALLLGDSALYLCASSLVGGAGNTIYFGEGSWLTVV.

The chain links TRBV5-1 to TRBJ1-2; D unclear. Trimming shortened V by 6 bases and J by 2 bases, and 11 bases separated the two germline ends. The CDR3 is made up of 13 amino acids. CDR1 is SGHRS and CDR2 is YFSETQ in the germline V gene. Here the CDR3 reads CASKEGANYGYTF. The CDR3 bases are TGCGCCAGCAAGGAGGGCGCAAACTATGGCTACACCTTC.

The chain recombines TRBV10-3 with TRBJ1-5; 7 bases line up with TRBD1. The CDR3 contains 13 residues. Trimming cost V 4 bases and J 7 bases; bases outside gene matches: 4. Germline V CDR1 and CDR2: ENHRY, SYGVKD. Here the CDR3 reads CAISGEQGQPQHF. CDR3 DNA sequence: TGTGCCATCAGTGGGGAACAGGGGCAGCCCCAGCATTTT.

This chain links TRBV12-3 or TRBV12-4 with TRBJ2-2, with unresolved D. This CDR3 comprises 12 residues. The V end was cut by 6 bases, the J end by 0 bases, with 2 bases between. The CDR3 nucleotides read TGTGCCAGCAGCTCGAACACCGGGGAGCTGTTTTTT. It codes for CASSSNTGELFF.

Here the CDR3 DNA reads TGTGCCAGCAGCGTAGGCTATAGTAGCTCCTACGAGCAGTACTTC. It specifies CASSVGYSSSYEQYF. This chain uses TRBV7-2 with TRBJ2-7; no clear D. Trimming shortened V by 5 bases and J by 0 bases, and 14 bases separated the two germline ends. Per germline, CDR1 SGHTA and CDR2 FQGNSA. CDR3 length: 15 amino acids. Full variable domain (rest looked up from reference TRBV7-2 and TRBJ2-7): GAGVSQSPSNKVTEKGKDVELRCDPISGHTALYWYRQSLGQGLEFLIYFQGNSAPDKSGLPSDRFSAERTGGSVSTLTIQRTQQEDSAVYLCASSVGYSSSYEQYFGPGTRLTVT.

This chain uses TRBV3-1 (or the pseudogene TRBV3-2) with TRBJ2-7; 7 nucleotides align to TRBD1. From germline, CDR1 is LGHDT and CDR2 YNNKEL (reference sequence). The V segment lost 1 base and the J segment 5 bases; nucleotides outside the gene matches: 2. The CDR3 loop spans 13 amino acids. The CDR3 protein is CASSQGGGNEQYF. The CDR3 DNA is TGTGCCAGCAGCCAAGGAGGGGGCAACGAGCAGTACTTC.

This sequence joins TRBV5-4 and TRBJ1-2; 9 nucleotides match TRBD1. The CDR3 sequence is 16 residues long. The germline CDR1 and CDR2 sequences are SGHNT and YYREEE (reference sequence). The trim removed 4 bases at V and 2 bases at J, leaving 9 bases unmatched. CDR3 residues: CASSAFTTGGNYGYTF. The CDR3 bases are TGTGCCAGCAGCGCGTTCACGACAGGGGGGAACTATGGCTACACCTTC.